The source of this TCR beta chain is a study of cytomegalovirus exposure and HLA in healthy donors. Trimming pared 5 bases from V and 7 bases from J, leaving 12 bases between. CDR1 is LNHDA and CDR2 is SQIVND in the germline V gene (reference sequence). The CDR3 is made up of 13 amino acids. The PCR had 60 Vbeta and 13 Jbeta primers. Produced via immunoSEQ multiplex PCR; TCRdb's table is partial and in-frame only. The repertoire has about 99,000 clones, over 65% of them found once; the top ten carry roughly 3%. The V call is TRBV19, the J call TRBJ1-3; D perhaps matches TRBD1 (6 bases). Sequencing used PBMCs. The sequence derives from a man aged 35 to 55 in good health and CMV-seronegative. The CDR3 DNA follows: TGTGCCAGTAGTTTACAGGGTATGAACACCATATATTTT. Its translation is CASSLQGMNTIYF.